This record covers a single T cell receptor (beta chain). The CDR3 length is 16 residues. From germline, CDR1 is MNHNY and CDR2 SVGAGI (reference sequence). With V trimmed by 6 bases and J by 7 bases, 16 bases remained unmatched. The sample is drawn from a study of blood T cell repertoires in COVID-19. Across the study: There were acute and convalescent COVID-19 samples, and they came from the United States, Italy and Spain.

Profiling relied on immunoSEQ multiplex PCR, and the TCRdb table lists in-frame clones only, not all of them. The profile covers around 130,000 clones, with 80% to 90% appearing a single time and 9.5% to 12% taken by the ten largest. The sequence came from a woman of 80 years or more with acute or convalescent COVID-19. This chain joins TRBV6-6 and TRBJ1-2; 8 bases fit TRBD1. The specimen sequenced was peripheral blood. CDR3 nucleotide sequence: TGTGCCAGCAGCACCCGATATGGGACAGGTTTCTCTGGCTACACCTTC. It codes for CASSTRYGTGFSGYTF.